This TCR beta chain was observed in a study of preoperative IRX-2 immunotherapy in early breast cancer (dated by TCRdb to between 2018 and 2021). The label giving this sample's treatment or condition can be read as: preoperative locoregional IRX-2 cytokine immunotherapy. The samples were obtained from a phase Ib study in which preoperative, locoregional IRX-2 cytokine immunotherapy intended to prime immune responses was tested. Patients with early-stage breast cancer who were given IRX-2 before surgery served as donors. The library was obtained by the immunoSEQ multiplex PCR assay. Entries here come from immuneACCESS through TCRdb and include only in-frame sequences with V and J called. Some clones fail to appear in such tables; in the studies checked, an unresolved V gene covers under half of the shortfall, and the cause of the remainder is unknown. The sample data list approximately 100,000 clones, and around 86% of these were observed just once. The top ten clonotypes cover about 2.1% of the sample.

The CDR1 and CDR2 encoded by the germline V gene are MNHGY and SAAAGT. The V end gives up 5 bases and the J end 2 bases, leaving 4 bases in the junction not matched to a gene. From the cysteine up to the phenylalanine, the CDR3 has a length of 14 residues. The DNA shown is the 42-base CDR3, in frame from base 1. As for this clone: No cognate antigen has been identified for it. The sample holds no much larger clone one base away, and base qualities are not on file.

This clonotype was obtained from a human donor with breast cancer. The input for sequencing was tumor tissue, taken after IRX-2 immunotherapy. The V and J segments used are TRBV6-8 and TRBJ2-3, with 7 junctional bases fitting TRBD2. The nucleotide sequence is given as TGTGCCAGCAGTGTTGCGGGGGTCACAGATACGCAGTATTTT. This encodes CASSVAGVTDTQYF.